This T cell receptor beta chain comes out of a study of breast tumors, draining lymph nodes, adjacent tissues. General study points: Tumor T cell lymph node origin was a supported hypothesis, not proven.

TCRdb reanalysed the multiplex PCR reads using MiXCR and keeps one entry per CDR3 protein. The repertoire holds 130,000 or so distinct CDR3 sequences, with approximately 32% as singletons. This clonotype was counted ten times or more. Its antigen is as yet unknown. Samples came from axillary lymph nodes draining the breast cancer. This receptor was identified in a female donor with breast cancer. Some clones in this sample may be carry-over from other donors' samples. The sequencing input was axillary lymph node tissue.

The CDR3 nucleotides are TGCAGCGTTGAGACAGGGGGCGATTGGTATAGCAATCAGCCCCAGCATTTT. This translates into CSVETGGDWYSNQPQHF. V is TRBV29-1 and J is TRBJ1-5, with 10 bases matching TRBD1. This CDR3 contains 17 residues. J was trimmed by 0 bases and V by 3 bases; bases with no gene match: 8. CDR1 and CDR2 from the germline V gene are SQVTM and ANQGSEA.